The sample holds a few counts of the clone carrying this T cell receptor (beta chain). These data come from a study of blood T cells in healthy people across ages. Per germline, CDR1 SGHRS and CDR2 YFSETQ. The V segment lost 4 bases and the J segment 9 bases; nucleotides outside the gene matches: 4. This CDR3 comprises 12 residues. Sample-barcoded 5' priming and a J-beta primer mix drove a second PCR of about 6 to 11 cycles. Each CDR3 protein is one row after TCRdb ran MiXCR on the 5' RACE reads. The sample shows roughly 680,000 distinct CDR3 sequences, over 40% of them seen only once. Sequencing was done on a sample of blood. The chain is built from TRBV5-1 and TRBJ2-1; 7 positions agree with TRBD2. The TCR was taken from a woman over 75 in good health. CDR3 bases: TGCGCCAGCAGCAAAGGACTAGTTGAGCAGTTCTTC. Translation gives CASSKGLVEQFF. The whole variable domain, filled in from reference TRBV5-1 and TRBJ2-1, reads KAGVTQTPRYLIKTRGQQVTLSCSPISGHRSVSWYQQTPGQGLQFLFEYFSETQRNKGNFPGRFSGRQFSNSRSEMNVSTLELGDSALYLCASSKGLVEQFFGPGTRLTVL.